This T cell receptor (beta chain) was obtained from a study of blood T cell repertoires in COVID-19. Overall study context: The United States, Italy and Spain provided the acute and convalescent COVID-19 samples. PBMCs, B-cell-depleted T cells, or T cells provided the cDNA or gDNA that made up the material.

The CDR3 extends over 15 amino acids. The germline V and J ends were trimmed by 0 bases and 7 bases, with 15 bases remaining between them. CDR1 LGHDT and CDR2 YNNKEL come from the germline V gene (reference sequence). In the authors' workflow: Using reference gene primer amplification, nucleated cell counts were estimated. Generated by immunoSEQ multiplex PCR, the TCRdb table keeps only in-frame clones and is missing some. That table is the source of V, J and clone size, and D and trimming were worked out from the DNA. In the table there are some 350,000 clones, around 90% of which are singletons. This clonotype was obtained from a man younger than 35 with active or convalescent COVID-19. The V and J genes are TRBV3-1 (or the pseudogene TRBV3-2) and TRBJ1-2; D unresolved. The sequenced sample consisted of peripheral blood. The chain's CDR3 is CASSQDQWRALGYTF. The CDR3 DNA follows: TGTGCCAGCAGCCAAGATCAGTGGAGAGCCCTTGGCTACACCTTC.